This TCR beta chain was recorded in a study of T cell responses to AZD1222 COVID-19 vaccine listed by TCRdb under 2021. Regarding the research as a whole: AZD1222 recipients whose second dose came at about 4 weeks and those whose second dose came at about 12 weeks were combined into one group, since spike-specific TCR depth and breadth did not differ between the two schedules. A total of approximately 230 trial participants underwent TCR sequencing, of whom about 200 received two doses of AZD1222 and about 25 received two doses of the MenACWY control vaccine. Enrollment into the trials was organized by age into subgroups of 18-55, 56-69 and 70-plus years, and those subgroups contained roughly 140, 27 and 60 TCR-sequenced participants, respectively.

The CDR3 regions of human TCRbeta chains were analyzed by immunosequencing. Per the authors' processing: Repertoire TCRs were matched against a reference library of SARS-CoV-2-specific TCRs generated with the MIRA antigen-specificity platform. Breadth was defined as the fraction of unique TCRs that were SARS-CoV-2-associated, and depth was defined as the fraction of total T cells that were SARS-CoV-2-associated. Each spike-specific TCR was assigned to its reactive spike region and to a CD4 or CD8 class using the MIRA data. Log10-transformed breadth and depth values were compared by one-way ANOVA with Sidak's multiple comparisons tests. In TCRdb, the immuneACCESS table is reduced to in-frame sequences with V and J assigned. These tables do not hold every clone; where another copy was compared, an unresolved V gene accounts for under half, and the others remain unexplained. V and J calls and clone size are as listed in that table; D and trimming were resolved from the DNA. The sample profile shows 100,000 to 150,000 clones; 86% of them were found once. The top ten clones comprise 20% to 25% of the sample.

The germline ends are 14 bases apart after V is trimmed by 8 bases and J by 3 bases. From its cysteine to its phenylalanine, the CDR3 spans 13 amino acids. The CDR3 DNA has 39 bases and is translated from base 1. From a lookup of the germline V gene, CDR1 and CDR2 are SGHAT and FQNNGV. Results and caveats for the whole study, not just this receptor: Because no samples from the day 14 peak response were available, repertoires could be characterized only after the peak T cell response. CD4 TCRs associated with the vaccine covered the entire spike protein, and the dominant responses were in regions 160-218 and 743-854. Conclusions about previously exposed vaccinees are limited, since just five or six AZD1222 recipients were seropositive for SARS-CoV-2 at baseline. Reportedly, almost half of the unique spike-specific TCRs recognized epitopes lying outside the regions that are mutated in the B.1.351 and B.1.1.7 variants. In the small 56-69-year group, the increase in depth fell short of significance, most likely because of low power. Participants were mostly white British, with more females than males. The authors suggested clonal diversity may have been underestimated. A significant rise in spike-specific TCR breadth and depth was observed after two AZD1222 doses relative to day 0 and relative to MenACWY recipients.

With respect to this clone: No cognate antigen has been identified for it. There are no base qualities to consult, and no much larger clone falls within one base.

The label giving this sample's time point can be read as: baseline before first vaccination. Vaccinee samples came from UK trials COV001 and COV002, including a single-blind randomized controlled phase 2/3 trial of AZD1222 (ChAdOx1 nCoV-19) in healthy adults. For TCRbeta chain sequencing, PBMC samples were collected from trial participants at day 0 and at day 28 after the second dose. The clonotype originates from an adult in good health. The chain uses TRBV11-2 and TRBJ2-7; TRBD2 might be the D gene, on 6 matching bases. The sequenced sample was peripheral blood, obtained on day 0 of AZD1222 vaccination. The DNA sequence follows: TGTGCCAGCGCTCCCGGGACTGTCTACGAGCAGTACTTC. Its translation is CASAPGTVYEQYF.